Below, 18 T cell receptor beta chains from the same sample are listed, as sequenced in a study of PD-L1 blockade in urothelial cancer (dated by TCRdb to the late 2010s). Sample time point, as interpreted from the label and publication: pretreatment peripheral blood. Library generation was performed with the immunoSEQ multiplex PCR assay. TCRdb provides this immuneACCESS table in a form limited to in-frame rearrangements. Some clones are lacking; in checked studies, under half of them reflect an unresolved V gene, and why the rest are absent is not known. The sample records around 33,000 clones, approximately 80% of which are singletons. In total, the top ten clones hold roughly 7.1% of the sample. This material consisted of PBMCs, taken around atezolizumab (anti-PD-L1) treatment. The receptors were gathered from a man in his fifties or sixties with urothelial cancer.

A single count supports this clone. The chain couples TRBV6-1 to TRBJ1-2, with D unclear. The CDR3 extends over 12 amino acids. CDR1 is MNHNS and CDR2 is SASEGT in the germline V gene. V lost 6 bases to trimming and J lost 0 bases, with 5 bases between them. CDR3 sequence reads: CASRTSNYGYTF. The CDR3 DNA follows: TGTGCCAGCAGGACATCTAACTATGGCTACACCTTC.

The rearrangement links TRBV4-1 to TRBJ2-7; maybe TRBD1 (7 bases). In germline, CDR1 is MGHRA, CDR2 YSYEKL. V lost 3 bases and J 4 bases, leaving 16 bases between the germline ends. This CDR3 is built from 15 residues. The CDR3 DNA reads as TGCGCCAGCAGCCAGACGGGGGACAGTTCTTACGAGCAGTACTTC. It yields the protein CASSQTGDSSYEQYF.

The chain has TRBV6-1 and TRBJ1-5, with TRBD1 as a possible D gene (6 bases). The CDR3 consists of 14 residues. Trimming removed 0 bases at V and 7 bases at J, with 10 bases between. Germline V gene sequence: CDR1 MNHNS, CDR2 SASEGT. CDR3 coding DNA: TGTGCCAGCAGTGAAGCGGAACAGGGCCAGCCCCAGCATTTT. Amino acids: CASSEAEQGQPQHF.

This clone occurred a few times. This chain connects TRBV27 to TRBJ2-5, with D perhaps matching TRBD2 (6 bases). The V gene's germline CDR1 is MNHEY and CDR2 SMNVEV (reference sequence). This CDR3 has 13 amino acids. V was pared by 2 bases and J by 5 bases, with 9 bases between. The CDR3 nucleotides read TGTGCCAGCAGTTTAGGAGGGTTGGAGACCCAGTACTTC. Translated: CASSLGGLETQYF.

The chain couples TRBV10-3 to TRBJ1-3; TRBD1 matches 9 bases. V shed 6 bases, J shed 0 bases, and the junction held 6 bases outside the gene matches. Germline CDR1 ENHRY, CDR2 SYGVKD. CDR3 length: 16 amino acids. The CDR3 here is CAISGDRAHSGNTIYF. The CDR3 region has the DNA TGTGCCATCAGCGGGGACAGGGCACACTCTGGAAACACCATATATTTT.

This clone was observed a handful of times. This chain connects TRBV7-2 to TRBJ1-5; perhaps TRBD1 as D (5 bases). Germline CDR1 is SGHTA and CDR2 is FQGNSA. There are 16 residues in the CDR3. The germline V and J ends were trimmed by 4 bases and 1 base, with 14 bases remaining between them. The CDR3 DNA reads TGTGCCAGCAGCTCACAGGAGCTTTTGAGCAATCAGCCCCAGCATTTT. It translates to CASSSQELLSNQPQHF.

This chain connects TRBV7-9 to TRBJ2-7; 9 nucleotides line up with TRBD2. CDR1 SEHNR and CDR2 FQNEAQ come from the germline V gene (reference sequence). J was trimmed by 4 bases and V by 7 bases; bases with no gene match: 14. This CDR3 is 16 amino acids long. CDR3 nucleotides: TGTGCCAGCACCAATCTGGCGGGGGGGCCTAGGTACGAGCAGTACTTC. Its protein is CASTNLAGGPRYEQYF.

The rearrangement links TRBV2 to TRBJ2-3; 7 bases map to TRBD2. Germline V gene lookup returns CDR1 SNHLY and CDR2 FYNNEI. This CDR3 is 14 amino acids long. The V gene end was trimmed by 6 bases and the J gene end by 4 bases; junction bases not matched to a gene: 7. In nucleotides, the CDR3 is TGTGCCAGCAGAGGACTAGTTCGGGCAGATACGCAGTATTTT. Translating gives CASRGLVRADTQYF.

The V gene is TRBV19, the J gene TRBJ2-7; TRBD1 aligns across 7 bases. V lost 5 bases and J lost 2; bases outside the gene matches: 6. The CDR3 is 14 amino acids. Per the germline V gene, CDR1 is LNHDA and CDR2 is SQIVND (reference sequence). DNA for the CDR3: TGTGCCAGTAGTGGCCGGGACAGAACCTACGAGCAGTACTTC. It is translated as CASSGRDRTYEQYF.

The table lists this clone with a few counts. This chain uses TRBV28 with TRBJ1-1, with D perhaps TRBD1 (5 bases). Germline V CDR1 and CDR2: MDHEN, SYDVKM. The ends were cut back, 6 bases at V and 4 bases at J, with 12 bases in the middle. The CDR3 extends over 13 amino acids. CDR3 nucleotides: TGTGCCAGCAGCACGAATCAGGGCACTGAAGCTTTCTTT. Its protein product is CASSTNQGTEAFF.

This chain joins TRBV5-1 and TRBJ2-5; 8 positions match TRBD2. CDR1 and CDR2 (germline): SGHRS, YFSETQ. The CDR3 length is 16 residues. Unmatched junction bases numbered 7, after V lost 1 base and J lost 2 bases. CDR3 nucleotide sequence: TGCGCCAGCAGCTTGCGGGGACTAGTACTTCAAGAGACCCAGTACTTC. It encodes CASSLRGLVLQETQYF.

The chain employs TRBV5-5 and TRBJ2-1; 9 nucleotides align to TRBD1. Looked up from germline, CDR1 is SGHKS and CDR2 is YYEKEE (reference sequence). There are 16 residues in the CDR3. J gave up 6 bases and V 5 bases, and 12 bases lay outside the gene matches. CDR3 protein: CASSPIGTGRGNEQFF. The DNA of the CDR3 is TGTGCCAGCAGTCCGATTGGGACAGGGAGGGGCAATGAGCAGTTCTTC. The variable domain in full, completed from reference TRBV5-5 and TRBJ2-1, reads DAGVTQSPTHLIKTRGQQVTLRCSPISGHKSVSWYQQVLGQGPQFIFQYYEKEERGRGNFPDRFSARQFPNYSSELNVNALLLGDSALYLCASSPIGTGRGNEQFFGPGTRLTVL.

The chain recombines TRBV6-5 with TRBJ1-1, with D unresolved. Germline CDR1 MNHEY, CDR2 SVGAGI. The CDR3 totals 12 residues. With 6 bases removed from V and 11 bases from J, the gap between germline ends came to 16 bases. For the CDR3, the DNA is TGTGCCAGCAGCCCCGGCTACTTCGGGGCTTTCTTT. Translating gives CASSPGYFGAFF.

J is TRBJ2-7 and V is TRBV6-5, with D maybe TRBD2 (6 bases). The germline V and J ends were trimmed by 4 bases and 3 bases, with 7 bases remaining between them. The germline V gene encodes CDR1 MNHEY and CDR2 SVGAGI. The CDR3 is made up of 12 amino acids. Written as DNA, the CDR3 is TGTGCCAGCAGTTTCGGGGGCTACGAGCAGTACTTC. Its translation: CASSFGGYEQYF.

The rearrangement uses TRBV2 and TRBJ1-3; D remains unclear. V was shortened by 4 bases and J by 1 base, with 8 bases between the two germline ends. Germline CDR1 SNHLY, CDR2 FYNNEI. This CDR3 has 14 amino acids. The CDR3 is CASSVARSGNTIYF. The CDR3 region has the DNA TGTGCCAGCAGTGTCGCCAGGTCTGGAAACACCATATATTTT.

The chain has TRBV11-2 and TRBJ2-1; 9 bases match TRBD2. The CDR3 contains 16 residues. The germline V gene has CDR1 SGHAT and CDR2 FQNNGV. Losses at the gene ends were 5 bases for V and 0 bases for J; bases not matched to a gene: 5. The CDR3 here is CASSRWRGGSYNEQFF. The CDR3, as DNA: TGTGCCAGCAGCCGCTGGCGGGGGGGCTCCTACAATGAGCAGTTCTTC.

The V call is TRBV19, the J call TRBJ2-2; tentatively, D is TRBD1 (5 bases). Germline-derived CDR1 and CDR2 are LNHDA and SQIVND (reference sequence). The V and J ends lost 10 bases and 4 bases respectively, with 19 bases between them. The CDR3 has 15 amino acids. In DNA, the CDR3 is TGTGCCACCAACGGAGAAGGACAACGCACCGGGGAGCTGTTTTTT. This codes for CATNGEGQRTGELFF.

The CDR3 bases are TGTGCCAGTAGTATAAGGGGGCACACTGAAGCTTTCTTT. Protein product: CASSIRGHTEAFF. The chain has TRBV19 and TRBJ1-1, with 7 bases lining up with TRBD1. With 2 bases clipped from V and 3 bases from J, the junction kept 0 bases outside the gene matches. The CDR3 totals 13 residues. Germline assignment: CDR1 LNHDA and CDR2 SQIVND (reference sequence).